The T cell receptor beta chain under discussion was sequenced for a study of T cell responses to AZD1222 COVID-19 vaccine. Whole-study findings and limits: Most donors were white British, females outnumbered males, and clonal diversity was possibly underestimated.

The table came from immunoSEQ multiplex PCR; TCRdb's copy has only in-frame clones and leaves some out. The sample lists approximately 82,000 clones; 85% were seen once. Turning to this clone: No antigen is known for it.

The receptor's source is an adult in good health. This sample comprised peripheral blood, obtained on day 0 of AZD1222 vaccination.

The CDR3 coding sequence is TGTGCCAGCAGTCGGGGGCTCATCGGGCAAAACATTCAGTACTTC. Its translation is CASSRGLIGQNIQYF. This sequence joins TRBV7-2 and TRBJ2-4, with D perhaps TRBD1 or TRBD2 (6 bases each). The CDR3 length is 15 residues. V was shortened by 6 bases and J by 5 bases, with 17 bases between the two germline ends. Germline V gene data show CDR1 as SGHTA and CDR2 as FQGNSA.